This T cell receptor beta chain originates from a study of T-cell memory formation after mild COVID-19. It was 5'RACE with constant-segment primers that produced the TCR alpha and TCR beta cDNA libraries, which carried sample barcodes and UMIs. TCRdb recomputed calls from the 5' RACE reads with MiXCR, one row per CDR3 protein. The repertoire consists of roughly 500,000 distinct CDR3 sequences, with approximately 20% occurring once and the leading ten covering 12%. The trim removed 4 bases at V and 6 bases at J, leaving 10 bases unmatched. The germline V gene has CDR1 SGHRS and CDR2 YFSETQ. The CDR3 extends over 15 amino acids. In its sample, this clonotype was seen a few times.

What was sequenced was PBMCs or a T cell subset sorted from them (not recorded which). This TCR came from an adult woman who had mild COVID-19 (a few samples of this study predate the infection). Cell type and time point are not known. The genes are TRBV5-1 and TRBJ1-2; 9 bases align to TRBD1. This CDR3 reads CASSLVQGAGDGYTF. In DNA, the CDR3 is TGCGCCAGCAGCCTGGTACAGGGGGCAGGGGATGGCTACACCTTC.